This T cell receptor beta chain is drawn from a study of T cell responses to AZD1222 COVID-19 vaccine. Study results and caveats: There were mostly white British donors and more females than males, and clonal diversity was possibly underestimated.

With regard to this clone: Its antigen remains unknown.

The method was immunoSEQ multiplex PCR; TCRdb's version includes in-frame clones alone and lacks a portion of them. Of about 120,000 clones listed, 85% to 95% were seen once; the top ten hold 4% to 6%. This CDR3 is 14 amino acids long. With 5 bases clipped from V and 6 bases from J, the junction kept 7 bases outside the gene matches. Germline assignment: CDR1 SGHVS and CDR2 FQNEAQ. This receptor was taken from an adult who received the AZD1222 COVID-19 vaccine. The V gene is TRBV7-8, the J gene TRBJ1-2; 9 nucleotides agree with TRBD1. Here the sequenced sample was peripheral blood, taken 28 days after the second AZD1222 dose. The CDR3 DNA reads as TGTGCCAGCAGCGGCCGGGACAGGGAGGATGGCTACACCTTC. This encodes CASSGRDREDGYTF. The full variable domain, in which reference TRBV7-8 and TRBJ1-2 provide the parts outside the CDR3, is GAGVSQSPRYKVAKRGQDVALRCDPISGHVSLFWYQQALGQGPEFLTYFQNEAQLDKSGLPSDRFFAERPEGSVSTLKIQRTQQEDSAVYLCASSGRDREDGYTFGSGTRLTVV.